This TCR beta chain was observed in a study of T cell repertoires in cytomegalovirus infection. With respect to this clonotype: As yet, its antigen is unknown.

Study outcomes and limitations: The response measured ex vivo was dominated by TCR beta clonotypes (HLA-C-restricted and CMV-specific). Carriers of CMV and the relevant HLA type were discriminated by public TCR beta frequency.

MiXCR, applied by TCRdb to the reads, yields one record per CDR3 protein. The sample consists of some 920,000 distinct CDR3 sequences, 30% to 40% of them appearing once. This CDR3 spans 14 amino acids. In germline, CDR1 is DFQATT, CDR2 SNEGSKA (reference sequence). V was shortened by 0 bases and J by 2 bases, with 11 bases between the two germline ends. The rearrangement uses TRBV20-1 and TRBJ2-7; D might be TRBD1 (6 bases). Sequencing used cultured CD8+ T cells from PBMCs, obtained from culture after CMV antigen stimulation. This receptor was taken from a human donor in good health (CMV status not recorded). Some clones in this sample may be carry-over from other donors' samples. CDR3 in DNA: TGCAGTGCTAGAGATCGGGACAAGACCTACGAGCAGTACTTC. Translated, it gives CSARDRDKTYEQYF.